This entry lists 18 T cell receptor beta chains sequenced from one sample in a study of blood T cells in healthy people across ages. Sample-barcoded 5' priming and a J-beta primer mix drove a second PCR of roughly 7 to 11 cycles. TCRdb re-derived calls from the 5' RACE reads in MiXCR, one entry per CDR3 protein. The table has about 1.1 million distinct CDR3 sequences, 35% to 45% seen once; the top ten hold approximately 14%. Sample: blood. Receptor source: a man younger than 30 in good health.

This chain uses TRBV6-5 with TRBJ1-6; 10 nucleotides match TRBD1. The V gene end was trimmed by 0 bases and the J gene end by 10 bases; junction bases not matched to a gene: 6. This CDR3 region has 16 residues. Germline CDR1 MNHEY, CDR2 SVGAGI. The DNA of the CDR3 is TGTGCCAGCAGTTACTCCGGGACAGGGGTAAGGTCACCCCTCCACTTT. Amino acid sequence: CASSYSGTGVRSPLHF.

As DNA, the CDR3 is TGTGCCAGCAGTTACCTCCGTCCAGGATCTGGGGCCAACGTCCTGACTTTC. This encodes CASSYLRPGSGANVLTF. V usage is TRBV6-2 or TRBV6-3 and J usage is TRBJ2-6; D not certain. The V end was cut by 2 bases, the J end by 1 base, with 12 bases between. The length of the CDR3 is 17 residues. CDR1 MNHEY and CDR2 SVGEGT come from the germline V gene.

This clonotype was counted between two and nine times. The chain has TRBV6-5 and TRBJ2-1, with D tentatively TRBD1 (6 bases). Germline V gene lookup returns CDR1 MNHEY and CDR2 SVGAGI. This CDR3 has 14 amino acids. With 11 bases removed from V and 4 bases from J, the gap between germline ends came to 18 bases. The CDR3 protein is CASKPGHFYNEQFF. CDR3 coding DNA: TGTGCCTCCAAACCGGGACACTTTTACAATGAGCAGTTCTTC.

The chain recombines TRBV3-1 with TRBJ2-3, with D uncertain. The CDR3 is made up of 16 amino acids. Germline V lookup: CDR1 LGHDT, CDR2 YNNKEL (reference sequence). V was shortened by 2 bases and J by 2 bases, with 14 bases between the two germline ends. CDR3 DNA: TGTGCCAGCAGCCAATTACTTACGGGCCACACAGATACGCAGTATTTT. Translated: CASSQLLTGHTDTQYF.

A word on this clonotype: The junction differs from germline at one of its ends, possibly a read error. For the CDR3, the DNA is TGTGTCAGCAGCTTAGCCGGGACACCTAAAACCTACGAGCAGTACTTC. As protein: CVSSLAGTPKTYEQYF. This chain uses TRBV7-9 with TRBJ2-4; D perhaps matches TRBD1 (6 bases). The end of the DNA fits TRBJ2-7 better, so the J call may be wrong. This CDR3 is 16 amino acids long. From germline, CDR1 is SEHNR and CDR2 FQNEAQ (reference sequence).

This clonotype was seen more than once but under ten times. CDR3 nucleotide sequence: TGTGCCAGCAGTTACCCTATCGGGGGGGATCCCTACAATGAGCAGTTCTTC. Its protein product is CASSYPIGGDPYNEQFF. The V gene is TRBV6-6, the J gene TRBJ2-1, with 8 positions matching TRBD2. The CDR3 is 17 residues long. From germline, CDR1 is MNHNY and CDR2 SVGAGI (reference sequence). V lost 2 bases, J lost 2 bases, and 8 bases stayed unmatched.

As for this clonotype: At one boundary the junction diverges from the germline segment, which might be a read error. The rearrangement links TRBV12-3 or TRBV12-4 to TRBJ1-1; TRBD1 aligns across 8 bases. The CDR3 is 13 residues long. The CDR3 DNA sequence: TGTGCCGGCAGTTTCACAGGGGGATCTGAAGCTTTCTTT. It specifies CAGSFTGGSEAFF.

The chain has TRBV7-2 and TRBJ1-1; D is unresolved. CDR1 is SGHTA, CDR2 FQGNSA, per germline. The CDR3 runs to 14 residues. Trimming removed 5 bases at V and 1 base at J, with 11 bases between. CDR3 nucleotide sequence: TGTGCCAGCAGCCCCATGGTGGCGAACACTGAAGCTTTCTTT. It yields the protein CASSPMVANTEAFF.

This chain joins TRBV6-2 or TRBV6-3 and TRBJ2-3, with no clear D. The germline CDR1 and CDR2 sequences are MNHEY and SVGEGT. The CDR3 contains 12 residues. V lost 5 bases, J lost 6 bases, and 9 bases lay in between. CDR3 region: CASSTRPDTQYF. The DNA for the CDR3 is TGTGCCAGCAGTACCCGCCCGGATACGCAGTATTTT.

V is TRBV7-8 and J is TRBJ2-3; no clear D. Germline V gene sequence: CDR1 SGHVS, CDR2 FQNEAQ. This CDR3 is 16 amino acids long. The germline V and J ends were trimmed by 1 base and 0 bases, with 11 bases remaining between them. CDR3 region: CASSLEDTYSTDTQYF. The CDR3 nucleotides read TGTGCCAGCAGCTTAGAAGACACATATAGCACAGATACGCAGTATTTT.

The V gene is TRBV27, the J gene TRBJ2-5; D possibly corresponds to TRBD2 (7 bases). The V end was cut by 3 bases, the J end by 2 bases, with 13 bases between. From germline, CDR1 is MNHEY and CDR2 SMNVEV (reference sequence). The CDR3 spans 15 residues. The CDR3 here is CASSLRGLRQETQYF. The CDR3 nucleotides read TGTGCCAGCAGTTTGCGGGGGCTACGACAAGAGACCCAGTACTTC.

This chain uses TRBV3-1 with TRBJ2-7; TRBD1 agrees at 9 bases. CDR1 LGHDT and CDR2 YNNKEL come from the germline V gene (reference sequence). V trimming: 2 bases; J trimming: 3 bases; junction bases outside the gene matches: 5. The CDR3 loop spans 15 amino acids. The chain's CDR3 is CASSQRTGEHYEQYF. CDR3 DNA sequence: TGTGCCAGCAGCCAACGGACAGGGGAACACTACGAGCAGTACTTC.

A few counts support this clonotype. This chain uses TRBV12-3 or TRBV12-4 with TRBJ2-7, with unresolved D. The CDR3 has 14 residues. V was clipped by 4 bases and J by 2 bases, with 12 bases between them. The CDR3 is CASSYRQKPYEQYF. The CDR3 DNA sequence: TGTGCCAGCAGTTATCGGCAAAAACCCTACGAGCAGTACTTC.

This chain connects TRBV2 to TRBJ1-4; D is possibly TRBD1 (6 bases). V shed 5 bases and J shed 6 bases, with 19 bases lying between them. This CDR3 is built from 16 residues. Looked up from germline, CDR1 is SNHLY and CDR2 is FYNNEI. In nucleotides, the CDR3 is TGTGCCAGCAGTCCCCGGGGGGGCGCCTTTGATGAAAAACTGTTTTTT. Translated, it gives CASSPRGGAFDEKLFF.

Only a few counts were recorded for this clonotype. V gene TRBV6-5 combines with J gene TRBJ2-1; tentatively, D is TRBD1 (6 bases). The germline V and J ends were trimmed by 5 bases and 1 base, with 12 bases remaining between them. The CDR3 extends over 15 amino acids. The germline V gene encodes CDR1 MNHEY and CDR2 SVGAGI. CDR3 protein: CASSQTRGSYNEQFF. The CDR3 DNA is TGTGCCAGCAGTCAAACCAGGGGTTCCTACAATGAGCAGTTCTTC.

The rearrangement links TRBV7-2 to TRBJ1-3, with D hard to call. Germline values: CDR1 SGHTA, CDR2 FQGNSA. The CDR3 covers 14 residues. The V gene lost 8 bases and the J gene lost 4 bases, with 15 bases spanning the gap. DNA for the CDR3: TGTGCCAGCTCCCCAAGCCCAGCAGGAAACACCATATATTTT. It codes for CASSPSPAGNTIYF.

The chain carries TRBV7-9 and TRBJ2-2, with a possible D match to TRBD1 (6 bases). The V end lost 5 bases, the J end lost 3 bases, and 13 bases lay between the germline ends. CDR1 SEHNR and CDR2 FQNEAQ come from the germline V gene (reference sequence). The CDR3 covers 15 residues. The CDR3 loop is CASSGRQAYTGELFF. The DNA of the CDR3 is TGTGCCAGCAGCGGACGACAGGCCTACACCGGGGAGCTGTTTTTT.

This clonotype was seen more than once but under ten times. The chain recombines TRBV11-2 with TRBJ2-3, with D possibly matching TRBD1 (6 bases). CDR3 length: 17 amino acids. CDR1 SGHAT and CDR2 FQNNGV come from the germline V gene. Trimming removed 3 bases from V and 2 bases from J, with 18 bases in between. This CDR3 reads CASSFRDIGYSTDTQYF. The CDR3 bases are TGTGCCAGCAGCTTTAGGGACATCGGCTACTCCACAGATACGCAGTATTTT.